This entry lists 27 T cell receptor beta chains sequenced from one sample in a study of blood T cell repertoires in COVID-19 (dated by TCRdb to 2020 to 2021). The library was produced with the immunoSEQ multiplex PCR assay. TCRdb re-hosts the immuneACCESS table, in-frame sequences only. Its copies lack some clones; in the studies checked, an unresolved V gene accounts for under half of them, and the cause for the rest is not known. This sample is represented by around 150,000 clones; 76% of them were singletons. The ten largest clones add up to more than 3% of the sample. Sequenced: peripheral blood. Source of these receptors: an elderly woman with acute or convalescent COVID-19.

The J gene is TRBJ2-1, the V gene TRBV14; 9 nucleotides line up with TRBD2. V shed 6 bases, J shed 3 bases, and the junction held 3 bases outside the gene matches. CDR3 size: 14 residues. CDR1 is SGHDN, CDR2 FVKESK, per germline. CDR3 protein: CASSPSGIYNEQFF. CDR3 bases: TGTGCCAGCAGTCCTAGCGGGATCTACAATGAGCAGTTCTTC.

The J gene is TRBJ1-6, the V gene TRBV5-1; 7 bases match TRBD1. The CDR3 runs to 13 residues. In germline, CDR1 is SGHRS, CDR2 YFSETQ. V gave up 4 bases and J gave up 10 bases; unmatched junction bases: 5. The CDR3 bases are TGCGCCAGCAGCGTGGGACAGCCATCACCCCTCCACTTT. Translated: CASSVGQPSPLHF.

This clone was recorded only once. The chain recombines TRBV27 with TRBJ2-2; 9 nucleotides align to TRBD1. The CDR3 is made up of 16 amino acids. V dropped 7 bases and J dropped 1; count of bases not matched to a gene: 7. The germline V gene has CDR1 MNHEY and CDR2 SMNVEV (reference sequence). The CDR3 nucleotides are TGTGCCAGCACCCTCCTGGGACAGGGGAACACCGGGGAGCTGTTTTTT. Amino acids: CASTLLGQGNTGELFF.

The V and J genes are TRBV5-1 and TRBJ1-1, with D possibly TRBD1 on 6 matching bases. V gave up 2 bases and J gave up 4 bases, with 12 bases separating them. The germline gives CDR1 SGHRS, CDR2 YFSETQ. This CDR3 has 14 residues. CDR3 nucleotides: TGCGCCAGCAGCTTACTCGACAGGATCACTGAAGCTTTCTTT. This encodes CASSLLDRITEAFF.

The V gene is TRBV27, the J gene TRBJ1-1, with D perhaps TRBD1 (6 bases). Germline-derived CDR1 and CDR2 are MNHEY and SMNVEV (reference sequence). The CDR3 has 12 amino acids. Trimming stripped 8 bases from V and 10 bases from J, with 17 bases between. CDR3 sequence: CASRLESGVAFF. CDR3 DNA: TGTGCCAGCCGTCTTGAGTCAGGGGTAGCTTTCTTT.

V usage is TRBV3-1 (or the pseudogene TRBV3-2) and J usage is TRBJ2-2; 7 bases fit TRBD2. The germline CDR1 and CDR2 sequences are LGHDT and YNNKEL (reference sequence). Trimming removed 8 bases from V and 6 bases from J; junction bases left unmatched: 3. CDR3 size: 12 residues. CDR3 DNA sequence: TGTGCCAGCGTCCGGGGGGCCGGGGAGCTGTTTTTT. It specifies CASVRGAGELFF.

This clone has a single count. This chain connects TRBV5-1 to TRBJ2-2; 9 positions agree with TRBD1. V lost 4 bases and J lost 6; bases outside the gene matches: 4. Germline values: CDR1 SGHRS, CDR2 YFSETQ. The CDR3 runs to 14 residues. In DNA, the CDR3 is TGCGCCAGCAGCATGGGACAGGGTGCCGGGGAGCTGTTTTTT. It translates to CASSMGQGAGELFF.

This clone appeared a few times. The V and J genes are TRBV3-1 (or the pseudogene TRBV3-2) and TRBJ1-5, with 8 nucleotides matching TRBD1. CDR3 length equals 13 residues. Germline CDR1 reads LGHDT; CDR2 reads YNNKEL (reference sequence). With 3 bases clipped from V and 9 bases from J, the junction kept 4 bases outside the gene matches. The CDR3 DNA sequence: TGTGCCAGCAGCCAGGACAGGGTACTGCCCCAGCATTTT. This translates into CASSQDRVLPQHF.

The chain recombines TRBV19 with TRBJ2-5; the match to TRBD1 covers 7 bases. Trimming cost V 4 bases and J 7 bases; bases outside gene matches: 6. This CDR3 has 13 amino acids. Germline CDR1 is LNHDA and CDR2 is SQIVND (reference sequence). CDR3 nucleotides: TGTGCCAGTAGTAGACAGGGCACGGGGACCCAGTACTTC. This codes for CASSRQGTGTQYF.

There are a few counts of this clone. This chain links TRBV2 with TRBJ1-1; 8 bases fit TRBD1. Per germline, CDR1 SNHLY and CDR2 FYNNEI. This CDR3 is 12 amino acids long. Losses at the gene ends were 3 bases for V and 11 bases for J; bases not matched to a gene: 5. This CDR3 is CASSEQGARAFF. In DNA form, the CDR3 reads TGTGCCAGCAGTGAGCAGGGGGCGCGCGCTTTCTTT.

The chain recombines TRBV4-3 with TRBJ1-2; D gene ambiguous. The germline CDR1 and CDR2 sequences are LGHNA and YSLEER. CDR3 length: 15 residues. The V and J ends lost 0 bases and 2 bases respectively, with 10 bases between them. CDR3 region: CASSQDLKKNYGYTF. CDR3 in DNA: TGCGCCAGCAGCCAAGATCTAAAGAAGAACTATGGCTACACCTTC.

Comments on this clone: The junction departs from germline at one end; a sequencing error may be responsible. The rearrangement uses TRBV5-1 and TRBJ2-2; 9 nucleotides line up with TRBD2. The CDR3 contains 16 residues. Germline assignment: CDR1 SGHRS and CDR2 YFSETQ. CDR3 DNA sequence: TGCGCCACCAGCGCTAGCGGGACTGCGAACACCGGGGAGCTGTTTTTT. Residues: CATSASGTANTGELFF.

In its sample, this clone was seen many times. The rearrangement joins TRBV19 to TRBJ1-2; 7 bases are a match to TRBD1. This CDR3 is 14 amino acids long. The germline V gene has CDR1 LNHDA and CDR2 SQIVND (reference sequence). Losses at the gene ends were 9 bases for V and 0 bases for J; bases not matched to a gene: 7. This CDR3 is CASARDRANYGYTF. The CDR3 DNA is TGTGCCAGCGCACGGGACAGAGCTAACTATGGCTACACCTTC. Full variable domain (rest looked up from reference TRBV19 and TRBJ1-2): DGGITQSPKYLFRKEGQNVTLSCEQNLNHDAMYWYRQDPGQGLRLIYYSQIVNDFQKGDIAEGYSVSREKKESFPLTVTSAQKNPTAFYLCASARDRANYGYTFGSGTRLTVV.

The chain couples TRBV27 to TRBJ1-2; D uncertain. Germline values: CDR1 MNHEY, CDR2 SMNVEV (reference sequence). V was cut by 5 bases and J by 4 bases, with 8 bases left in between. The CDR3 totals 12 residues. CDR3 bases: TGTGCCAGCAGTACCTTCGGCTATGGCTACACCTTC. This gives the protein CASSTFGYGYTF.

V and J are TRBV25-1 and TRBJ1-5; no clear D gene. Looked up from germline, CDR1 is MGHDK and CDR2 is SYGVNS. V lost 2 bases, J lost 6 bases, and 11 bases lay in between. The CDR3 contains 14 residues. CDR3 sequence reads: CASSESGGSQPQHF. CDR3 DNA sequence: TGTGCCAGCAGTGAAAGTGGAGGTAGTCAGCCCCAGCATTTT.

The chain has TRBV5-1 and TRBJ1-1, with no clear D. CDR3 length: 15 residues. V lost 2 bases to trimming and J lost 0 bases, with 11 bases between them. Germline V gives CDR1 SGHRS, CDR2 YFSETQ. This chain's CDR3 is CASSFTGGVNTEAFF. The CDR3 nucleotides are TGCGCCAGCAGCTTTACGGGTGGCGTGAACACTGAAGCTTTCTTT.

The gene calls are TRBV5-6 and TRBJ1-4; 7 bases fit TRBD1. Losses at the gene ends were 4 bases for V and 5 bases for J; bases not matched to a gene: 5. Per germline, CDR1 SGHDT and CDR2 YYEEEE. This CDR3 comprises 14 residues. The CDR3 protein is CASSTGQPNEKLFF. The CDR3 bases are TGTGCCAGCAGCACGGGACAGCCCAATGAAAAACTGTTTTTT.

This chain joins TRBV7-2 and TRBJ1-3; 8 bases match TRBD1. CDR3 length: 15 residues. Unmatched junction bases numbered 3, after V lost 1 base and J lost 4 bases. Germline CDR1 SGHTA, CDR2 FQGNSA. The CDR3 nucleotides read TGTGCCAGCAGCTTAGACAGGGGGTCGGGAAACACCATATATTTT. This gives the protein CASSLDRGSGNTIYF.

This clone was picked up a small number of times. V usage is TRBV6-4 and J usage is TRBJ1-1, with D unclear. The V gene's germline CDR1 is MRHNA and CDR2 SNTAGT. Trimming took 0 bases from V and 6 from J, leaving 8 bases between them. The length of the CDR3 is 13 residues. The CDR3: CASSDSAGAEAFF. The CDR3 nucleotides are TGTGCCAGCAGTGACTCCGCCGGGGCTGAAGCTTTCTTT.

The chain is built from TRBV7-2 and TRBJ1-2; no reliable D call. Trimming shortened V by 1 base and J by 1 base, and 4 bases separated the two germline ends. Germline V CDR1 and CDR2: SGHTA, FQGNSA. The CDR3 consists of 13 residues. CDR3 region: CASSLDSNYGYTF. In DNA, the CDR3 is TGTGCCAGCAGCTTAGACAGTAACTATGGCTACACCTTC.

The J gene is TRBJ2-5, the V gene TRBV11-2, with a possible D match to TRBD2 (7 bases). The CDR3 has 16 amino acids. The V and J ends lost 2 bases and 5 bases respectively, with 18 bases between them. Germline CDR1 and CDR2: SGHAT and FQNNGV. The CDR3 sequence is CASSLLAGADMETQYF. CDR3 DNA sequence: TGTGCCAGCAGCTTATTGGCGGGGGCCGACATGGAGACCCAGTACTTC.

This clone was detected a few times. The V call is TRBV6-5, the J call TRBJ1-5, with a weak D call TRBD1 (6 bases). Looked up from germline, CDR1 is MNHEY and CDR2 is SVGAGI. Trimming took off 6 bases at V and 2 bases at J, with 14 bases between the two ends. The length of the CDR3 is 15 residues. CDR3: CASRPNNRGNQPQHF. In nucleotides, the CDR3 is TGTGCCAGCAGACCGAACAACAGGGGCAATCAGCCCCAGCATTTT.

The V call is TRBV18, the J call TRBJ1-2; 12 positions match TRBD1. The CDR3 loop spans 14 amino acids. Germline V CDR1 and CDR2: KGHSH, LQKENI. V lost 6 bases, J lost 7 bases, and 6 bases stayed unmatched. CDR3 bases: TGTGCCAGCTCTTCCGGGACAGGGGGCAGTGGCTACACCTTC. Its protein is CASSSGTGGSGYTF.

The chain combines TRBV4-3 with TRBJ1-4; 11 positions match TRBD1. Germline CDR1 is LGHNA and CDR2 is YSLEER. V trimming: 2 bases; J trimming: 6 bases; junction bases outside the gene matches: 5. This CDR3 region has 16 residues. CDR3 protein: CASSQSGQGVDEKLFF. Written as DNA, the CDR3 is TGCGCCAGCAGCCAATCGGGACAGGGGGTTGATGAAAAACTGTTTTTT.

This rearrangement joins TRBV30 to TRBJ2-3; 7 bases match TRBD1. This CDR3 region has 15 residues. Per the germline V gene, CDR1 is GTSNPN and CDR2 is SVGIG (reference sequence). The V segment lost 1 base and the J segment 6 bases; nucleotides outside the gene matches: 10. The CDR3 DNA is TGTGCCTGGAGTGAGGCAGGGGGTTCAGGGGATACGCAGTATTTT. It encodes CAWSEAGGSGDTQYF. Full variable domain (remainder filled in from reference TRBV30 and TRBJ2-3): SQTIHQWPATLVQPVGSPLSLECTVEGTSNPNLYWYRQAAGRGLQLLFYSVGIGQISSEVPQNLSASRPQDRQFILSSKKLLLSDSGFYLCAWSEAGGSGDTQYFGPGTRLTVL.

The chain is built from TRBV2 and TRBJ2-6, with 9 bases aligning to TRBD1. Germline assignment: CDR1 SNHLY and CDR2 FYNNEI. CDR3 length equals 17 residues. The V segment lost 1 base and the J segment 6 bases; nucleotides outside the gene matches: 7. The CDR3 region has the DNA TGTGCCAGCAGTGAAGGACAGGGGGGAGTTAAGGCCAACGTCCTGACTTTC. Its protein product is CASSEGQGGVKANVLTF.

The rearrangement uses TRBV9 and TRBJ2-7, with 9 bases identical to TRBD1. The CDR3 runs to 16 residues. Germline V lookup: CDR1 SGDLS, CDR2 YYNGEE. V lost 4 bases to trimming and J lost 3 bases; unmatched junction nucleotides: 11. CDR3 protein: CASSPEPGQGGYEQYF. The DNA of the CDR3 is TGTGCCAGCAGCCCCGAACCGGGACAGGGAGGCTACGAGCAGTACTTC.